This TCR beta chain was retrieved from a study of T cell changes during pregnancy in multiple sclerosis. Generated by immunoSEQ multiplex PCR, the TCRdb table keeps only in-frame clones and is missing some. The profile shows 20,000 to 30,000 clones, approximately 90% of them singletons. The CDR3 has 14 residues. Trimming cost V 1 base and J 5 bases, with 9 bases left between them. Germline CDR1 is LNHDA and CDR2 is SQIVND (reference sequence). The clonotype originates from a female donor in good health, enrolled as a control in a pregnancy study. Source: CD4+ T cells from peripheral blood mononuclear cells, taken in the first trimester of pregnancy. V usage is TRBV19 and J usage is TRBJ2-1; weak D call: TRBD1 (6 bases). CDR3 in amino acids: CASSIGDKNNEQFF. The DNA of the CDR3 is TGTGCCAGTAGTATAGGGGACAAAAACAATGAGCAGTTCTTC.